The T cell receptor beta chain under discussion was sequenced for a study of blood T cells in healthy people across ages. The length of the CDR3 is 18 residues. J lost 3 bases, V lost 3 bases, and 16 bases had no gene match. Germline V lookup: CDR1 SGHTA, CDR2 FQGNSA. Sample-barcoded 5' priming and a J-beta primer mix drove a second PCR of roughly 7 to 11 cycles. TCRdb processed the 5' RACE reads anew with MiXCR; each CDR3 protein has one entry. Among about a million distinct CDR3 sequences, 35% to 45% were seen once, and the ten largest hold under 15%. This clonotype was observed a few times. The antigen remains undetermined. Study-level findings and limits: Investigators viewed diversity estimates from one million T cells as underestimates, the study reported.

Per sample, no less than 5 micrograms of total RNA were extracted. The clonotype comes from a man between 18 and 35 years old in good health. Material for sequencing was blood. The rearrangement joins TRBV7-2 to TRBJ2-7, with 8 bases lining up with TRBD2. CDR3: CASSLAGGREIVFYEQYF. DNA for the CDR3: TGTGCCAGCAGCTTGGCGGGGGGAAGGGAAATCGTATTCTACGAGCAGTACTTC.